A selection of T cell receptor beta chains follows, all from one sample in a study of T cells after yellow fever vaccination. Each CDR3 protein gets one entry after TCRdb re-called the 5' RACE reads with MiXCR. Of 65,000 to 70,000 distinct CDR3 sequences in the sample, about 6% were seen once. This specimen consisted of CD4+ T cells sorted from PBMCs, obtained roughly 14 days after the first yellow fever vaccination. The receptors originated from a man younger than 30 who received the YFV17D yellow fever vaccine. The CDR3 runs from the conserved cysteine through the conserved F or W. The D gene is left open where the match is weak.

V,D,J,CDR3
TRBV7-2,TRBD2,TRBJ2-5,CASSPPSGGDGKTQYF
TRBV5-1,NA,TRBJ2-1,CASTLEAWHNEQFF
TRBV12-3/TRBV12-4,NA,TRBJ2-5,CASSFGERETQYF
TRBV9,NA,TRBJ1-6,CASSVDASAGPLHF
TRBV10-3,NA,TRBJ2-2,CATRTENTGELFF
TRBV11-1,NA,TRBJ2-7,CASSLPGSYEQYF
TRBV4-2,NA,TRBJ1-1,CASSQDGQLNTEAFF
TRBV7-6,NA,TRBJ1-1,CASSPTASYASTEAFF
TRBV3-1,NA,TRBJ1-5,CASSLQGQPQHF
TRBV10-1,TRBD2,TRBJ2-2,CASSARDYPNTGELFF
TRBV24-1,TRBD1,TRBJ2-2,CATSDIGRGTPGELFF
TRBV7-2,TRBD2,TRBJ2-6,CASSLQAGGPVANVLTF
TRBV7-8,NA,TRBJ1-2,CASSFAEKNHGYTF
TRBV7-2,NA,TRBJ2-3,CASSFLPGDTQYF
TRBV3-1,NA,TRBJ2-3,CASSHNRGTDTQYF
TRBV5-1,NA,TRBJ1-1,CASSGGGSMNTEAFF
TRBV3-1,NA,TRBJ1-4,CASSQEGEKLFF
TRBV7-2,TRBD2,TRBJ2-2,CASSLTRTSAGELFF